Following are 12 T cell receptor beta chains from one sample sequenced in a study of T cell responses to AZD1222 COVID-19 vaccine. TCRdb's copy holds only in-frame clones and misses some; the assay was immunoSEQ multiplex PCR. The sample includes approximately 210,000 clones, about 94% seen only once; the top ten take approximately 1.5%. The specimen comprised peripheral blood, sampled 28 days after the second dose of the MenACWY control vaccine. These receptors were collected from an adult who received the MenACWY meningococcal vaccine as a control.

This rearrangement joins TRBV9 to TRBJ1-5, with D perhaps matching TRBD1 (6 bases). There are 15 residues in the CDR3. V was trimmed by 2 bases and J by 1 base, leaving 10 bases between them. Per germline, CDR1 SGDLS and CDR2 YYNGEE. This CDR3 reads CASSVQGKSNQPQHF. DNA of the CDR3: TGTGCCAGCAGCGTGCAGGGGAAGAGCAATCAGCCCCAGCATTTT.

The V call is TRBV12-3 or TRBV12-4, the J call TRBJ1-2, with unresolved D. CDR3 size: 13 residues. Trimming removed 7 bases from V and 4 bases from J, with 13 bases in between. CDR3: CASTPPAGYGYTF. The CDR3 DNA reads TGTGCCAGCACCCCGCCGGCGGGCTATGGCTACACCTTC.

V gene TRBV14 combines with J gene TRBJ2-7; unclear D gene. The CDR3 extends over 11 amino acids. Germline-derived CDR1 and CDR2 are SGHDN and FVKESK. The V end was cut by 1 base, the J end by 6 bases, with 4 bases between. The DNA for the CDR3 is TGTGCCAGCAGCCAAGGACCCGAGCAGTACTTC. Translated, it gives CASSQGPEQYF. Together with reference TRBV14 and TRBJ2-7, the CDR3 gives the full variable domain: EAGVTQFPSHSVIEKGQTVTLRCDPISGHDNLYWYRRVMGKEIKFLLHFVKESKQDESGMPNNRFLAERTGGTYSTLKVQPAELEDSGVYFCASSQGPEQYFGPGTRLTVT.

This chain uses TRBV11-1 with TRBJ2-5; 13 nucleotides align to TRBD2. The V gene's germline CDR1 is SGHAT and CDR2 FQDESV (reference sequence). After removal of 5 bases from V and 6 bases from J, the junction contained 6 bases not matched to a gene. This CDR3 comprises 15 residues. This CDR3 reads CASSMGLAGRQTQYF. In DNA, the CDR3 is TGTGCCAGCAGCATGGGACTAGCGGGACGACAGACCCAGTACTTC.

The chain employs TRBV5-4 and TRBJ1-3; D ambiguous. Germline values: CDR1 SGHNT, CDR2 YYREEE (reference sequence). V was cut by 4 bases and J by 0 bases, with 8 bases left in between. The CDR3 consists of 14 residues. CDR3 protein: CASSTESSGNTIYF. The CDR3 DNA reads TGTGCCAGCAGCACAGAGAGCTCTGGAAACACCATATATTTT.

V is TRBV9 and J is TRBJ2-1; 8 bases align to TRBD1. CDR3 length equals 16 residues. Losses at the gene ends were 0 bases for V and 6 bases for J; bases not matched to a gene: 8. Germline lookup yields CDR1 SGDLS and CDR2 YYNGEE. CDR3: CASSVESGQGSNEQFF. The CDR3 nucleotides read TGTGCCAGCAGCGTAGAGTCCGGACAGGGAAGCAATGAGCAGTTCTTC.

The chain combines TRBV2 with TRBJ1-2; the match to TRBD1 covers 8 bases. The CDR3 consists of 16 residues. V lost 2 bases to trimming and J lost 5 bases; unmatched junction nucleotides: 10. Germline V gives CDR1 SNHLY, CDR2 FYNNEI. DNA of the CDR3: TGTGCCAGCAGTGAAAGAAGACAGGGGTTGGGATATGGCTACACCTTC. Encoded protein: CASSERRQGLGYGYTF.

V usage is TRBV6-5 and J usage is TRBJ2-7, with D maybe TRBD1 (6 bases). The V and J ends lost 7 bases and 6 bases respectively, with 19 bases between them. Germline V gives CDR1 MNHEY, CDR2 SVGAGI. The CDR3 consists of 14 residues. CDR3 nucleotide sequence: TGTGCCAGCAACCGAAGACAGGTCATGGGCGAGCAGTACTTC. Protein sequence: CASNRRQVMGEQYF.

This chain joins TRBV6-5 and TRBJ2-7; a possible D gene is TRBD1 (5 bases). This CDR3 spans 14 amino acids. V was clipped by 2 bases and J by 3 bases, with 11 bases between them. Germline-derived CDR1 and CDR2 are MNHEY and SVGAGI. CDR3 amino acids: CASSYTDSLYEQYF. For the CDR3, the DNA is TGTGCCAGCAGTTACACCGACAGTCTCTACGAGCAGTACTTC.

The V gene is TRBV7-2, the J gene TRBJ2-7; D is unresolved. Between the trimmed V and J ends, which lost 1 base and 2 bases, there was a span of 12 bases. CDR1 is SGHTA and CDR2 is FQGNSA in the germline V gene. The CDR3 is 15 amino acids. The CDR3: CASSLELHGTYEQYF. DNA of the CDR3: TGTGCCAGCAGCTTAGAATTACACGGCACCTACGAGCAGTACTTC.

The V and J genes are TRBV6-1 and TRBJ2-7; no firm D call. Trimming cost V 0 bases and J 1 base, with 10 bases left between them. The CDR3 runs 15 residues. Germline CDR1 is MNHNS and CDR2 is SASEGT. The chain's CDR3 is CASSEALVGSYEQYF. CDR3 nucleotides: TGTGCCAGCAGTGAAGCGCTTGTGGGTTCCTACGAGCAGTACTTC.

The chain combines TRBV5-1 with TRBJ1-2; possibly TRBD1 for D (5 bases). The CDR3 has 13 amino acids. The germline V gene encodes CDR1 SGHRS and CDR2 YFSETQ. V was pared by 6 bases and J by 3 bases, with 12 bases between. CDR3 amino acids: CASTLGRDYGYTF. The CDR3, as DNA: TGCGCCAGCACCCTGGGGCGGGACTATGGCTACACCTTC.